Presented here are 24 T cell receptor beta chains from one specimen sequenced in a study of blood T cell repertoires in COVID-19. Here immunoSEQ multiplex PCR was the method, and the copy in TCRdb shows in-frame clones only, minus some. The table has around 220,000 clones, about nine tenths seen once. Sequencing was carried out using peripheral blood. These receptors all stem from a man in his forties or fifties with acute or convalescent COVID-19.

This clone was detected once. CDR3 sequence reads: CAISRTSGGLSSYNEQFF. Here the CDR3 DNA reads TGTGCCATCAGCCGGACTAGCGGGGGCCTGAGCTCCTACAATGAGCAGTTCTTC. The chain is built from TRBV10-3 and TRBJ2-1, with 13 bases that match TRBD2. After removal of 6 bases from V and 0 bases from J, the junction contained 8 bases not matched to a gene. This CDR3 contains 18 residues. Germline values: CDR1 ENHRY, CDR2 SYGVKD.

The chain links TRBV15 to TRBJ1-6, with 8 bases identical to TRBD1. The CDR3 runs to 16 residues. With 1 base clipped from V and 2 bases from J, the junction kept 1 base outside the gene matches. CDR1 and CDR2 (germline): LNHNV, YYDKDF (reference sequence). CDR3 DNA: TGTGCCACCAGCAGAGCGGACAGGGCCTATAATTCACCCCTCCACTTT. This sequence encodes CATSRADRAYNSPLHF.

The V gene is TRBV9, the J gene TRBJ1-2, with TRBD1 matching 7 bases. Germline CDR1 SGDLS, CDR2 YYNGEE. V gave up 0 bases and J gave up 4 bases; unmatched junction bases: 6. The CDR3 length is 15 residues. The chain's CDR3 is CASSVGRDRLYGYTF. The CDR3 nucleotides are TGTGCCAGCAGCGTAGGTCGGGACAGACTCTATGGCTACACCTTC.

The V call is TRBV11-2, the J call TRBJ2-5, with 7 bases that match TRBD1. From germline, CDR1 is SGHAT and CDR2 FQNNGV. The length of the CDR3 is 14 residues. J gave up 3 bases and V 4 bases, and 5 bases lay outside the gene matches. This CDR3 is CASSSAGGEETQYF. The DNA for the CDR3 is TGTGCCAGCAGCTCCGCAGGGGGAGAAGAGACCCAGTACTTC.

Here the CDR3 DNA reads TGTGCCAGCAGCTGGGACAAGGGCTTTTATGGCTACACCTTC. Amino acid sequence: CASSWDKGFYGYTF. V is TRBV13 and J is TRBJ1-2; a possible D gene is TRBD1 (6 bases). This CDR3 spans 14 amino acids. V was trimmed by 4 bases and J by 5 bases, leaving 14 bases between them. CDR1 PRHDT and CDR2 FYEKMQ come from the germline V gene (reference sequence). The variable domain in full, with the rest retrieved from reference TRBV13 and TRBJ1-2, is AAGVIQSPRHLIKEKRETATLKCYPIPRHDTVYWYQQGPGQDPQFLISFYEKMQSDKGSIPDRFSAQQFSDYHSELNMSSLELGDSALYFCASSWDKGFYGYTFGSGTRLTVV.

This chain joins TRBV5-1 and TRBJ2-1; 15 nucleotides agree with TRBD2. The CDR3 is 19 amino acids. V lost 3 bases, J lost 6 bases, and 13 bases stayed unmatched. CDR1 SGHRS and CDR2 YFSETQ come from the germline V gene. CDR3 in DNA: TGCGCCAGCAGCTCGGGACTAGCGGGGGGCCTTCCGCTTGGCAATGAGCAGTTCTTC. Its protein product is CASSSGLAGGLPLGNEQFF.

This clone has only a few counts. In DNA form, the CDR3 reads TGTGCCAGCAGTTCCCGGGAAGGCCAGCCCCAGCATTTT. As protein: CASSSREGQPQHF. The chain combines TRBV27 with TRBJ1-5, with D unresolved. V gave up 4 bases and J gave up 7 bases, with 11 bases separating them. The CDR3 sequence is 13 residues long. Looked up from germline, CDR1 is MNHEY and CDR2 is SMNVEV (reference sequence).

V is TRBV7-9 and J is TRBJ1-2; D remains ambiguous. CDR1 is SEHNR and CDR2 is FQNEAQ in the germline V gene (reference sequence). The germline V and J ends were trimmed by 1 base and 8 bases, with 20 bases remaining between them. CDR3 length: 16 residues. The CDR3 nucleotides read TGTGCCAGCAGCTTAGAGAGGCGGGCAGAACGAGGCGGCTACACCTTC. It translates to CASSLERRAERGGYTF.

The rearrangement uses TRBV11-2 and TRBJ2-1; D unresolved. The CDR3 contains 17 residues. Between the trimmed V and J ends, which lost 5 bases and 6 bases, there was a span of 23 bases. The germline CDR1 and CDR2 sequences are SGHAT and FQNNGV. CDR3 in DNA: TGTGCCAGCAGCCTCAATTCGATGCTCTACCTCCCCAATGAGCAGTTCTTC. Amino acid sequence: CASSLNSMLYLPNEQFF.

The chain is built from TRBV5-1 and TRBJ1-5; the D is unclear. This CDR3 is 15 amino acids long. Trimming left V 0 bases short and J 1 base short, with 8 bases between. Per the germline V gene, CDR1 is SGHRS and CDR2 is YFSETQ. Here the CDR3 DNA reads TGCGCCAGCAGCTTGGGGACTAACAGCAATCAGCCCCAGCATTTT. It translates to CASSLGTNSNQPQHF.

The chain employs TRBV7-9 and TRBJ1-4; D unresolved. CDR1 is SEHNR, CDR2 FQNEAQ, per germline (reference sequence). This CDR3 region has 16 residues. The V gene lost 1 base and the J gene lost 4 bases, with 13 bases spanning the gap. The CDR3 reads CASSLGYGRNNEKLFF. The DNA for the CDR3 is TGTGCCAGCAGCTTAGGGTATGGCAGGAATAATGAAAAACTGTTTTTT.

The chain recombines TRBV6-4 with TRBJ1-1, with D possibly TRBD1 on 6 matching bases. The CDR3 is made up of 15 amino acids. Germline V lookup: CDR1 MRHNA, CDR2 SNTAGT. V was trimmed by 4 bases and J by 1 base, leaving 13 bases between them. CDR3 protein: CASSAGHLANTEAFF. The CDR3 coding sequence is TGTGCCAGCAGTGCGGGACACCTAGCGAACACTGAAGCTTTCTTT.

The chain is built from TRBV11-3 and TRBJ2-3, with D uncertain. CDR1 and CDR2 (germline): SGHNT, YENEEA. The V end was cut by 6 bases, the J end by 0 bases, with 7 bases between. The CDR3 runs to 13 residues. The CDR3 DNA reads TGTGCCAGCAGTCCAGATAGCACAGATACGCAGTATTTT. Translating it yields CASSPDSTDTQYF.

CDR3 coding DNA: TGTGCCAGCAGTGGAGCCTCCGGGACAGGGGGGACTGAAGCTTTCTTT. It codes for CASSGASGTGGTEAFF. The J gene is TRBJ1-1, the V gene TRBV6-1, with TRBD1 matching over 11 bases. The CDR3 has 16 residues. Germline CDR1 is MNHNS and CDR2 is SASEGT. V gave up 4 bases and J gave up 5 bases; unmatched junction bases: 9.

This chain links TRBV3-1 (or the pseudogene TRBV3-2) with TRBJ1-1; no clear D gene. CDR3 length equals 15 residues. From germline, CDR1 is LGHDT and CDR2 YNNKEL (reference sequence). V gave up 0 bases and J gave up 1 base, with 9 bases separating them. CDR3 nucleotide sequence: TGTGCCAGCAGCCAAGAGGGGAGGAGGAACACTGAAGCTTTCTTT. Translating it yields CASSQEGRRNTEAFF.

The chain joins TRBV7-8 to TRBJ1-1; the match to TRBD1 covers 8 bases. The germline V gene encodes CDR1 SGHVS and CDR2 FQNEAQ. The CDR3 contains 14 residues. J lost 5 bases, V lost 5 bases, and 7 bases had no gene match. The CDR3 region is CASSVVQGATEAFF. The CDR3 coding sequence is TGTGCCAGCAGCGTAGTCCAGGGGGCGACTGAAGCTTTCTTT.

The chain carries TRBV7-9 and TRBJ1-1; 9 nucleotides align to TRBD1. CDR3 length: 13 amino acids. The germline gives CDR1 SEHNR, CDR2 FQNEAQ (reference sequence). V dropped 1 base and J dropped 9; count of bases not matched to a gene: 3. The CDR3 nucleotides read TGTGCCAGCAGCTTAGGACAGGGGGGCAAAGCTTTCTTT. This sequence encodes CASSLGQGGKAFF.

This chain joins TRBV29-1 and TRBJ2-5, with D possibly being TRBD1 (6 bases). V was trimmed by 3 bases and J by 5 bases, leaving 13 bases between them. CDR3 length equals 13 residues. Germline loops: CDR1 SQVTM, CDR2 ANQGSEA. DNA of the CDR3: TGCAGCGTTGAGTTGGGGGCTGGGGAGACCCAGTACTTC. The encoded protein is CSVELGAGETQYF.

DNA for the CDR3: TGCGCCAGCAGCCACGGGACGGAGGGCACTGAAGCTTTCTTT. Residues: CASSHGTEGTEAFF. The chain combines TRBV5-1 with TRBJ1-1, with D maybe TRBD1 (5 bases). The CDR3 is 14 amino acids. V was trimmed by 4 bases and J by 4 bases, leaving 14 bases between them. From germline, CDR1 is SGHRS and CDR2 YFSETQ.

CDR3 sequence: CASSPDRPLNQPQHF. CDR3 coding DNA: TGTGCCAGCAGCCCAGACAGACCCCTAAATCAGCCCCAGCATTTT. The V gene is TRBV5-8, the J gene TRBJ1-5, with a tentative D call TRBD1 (5 bases). V was pared by 4 bases and J by 4 bases, with 15 bases between. The CDR3 extends over 15 amino acids. Germline lookup yields CDR1 SGHTS and CDR2 YDEGEE.

There are a few counts of this clone. V is TRBV6-5 and J is TRBJ1-5; possible D gene TRBD1, 6 bases. Trimming pared 5 bases from V and 3 bases from J, leaving 11 bases between. Germline lookup yields CDR1 MNHEY and CDR2 SVGAGI. This CDR3 is built from 14 residues. The CDR3 DNA reads TGTGCCAGCAGTCCCGGACAGACCAATCAGCCCCAGCATTTT. As protein: CASSPGQTNQPQHF.

V and J are TRBV14 and TRBJ1-6; D is possibly TRBD1 (5 bases). CDR3 length: 15 amino acids. V lost 0 bases to trimming and J lost 8 bases, with 11 bases between them. CDR1 SGHDN and CDR2 FVKESK come from the germline V gene. The CDR3 is CASSQDRQGYSPLHF. DNA of the CDR3: TGTGCCAGCAGCCAAGATCGTCAGGGTTATTCACCCCTCCACTTT.

This chain joins TRBV7-6 and TRBJ2-5; TRBD1 is a possible D gene (5 bases). Trimming stripped 7 bases from V and 2 bases from J, with 20 bases between. The CDR3 consists of 16 residues. Germline V gene sequence: CDR1 SGHVS, CDR2 FNYEAQ. Here the CDR3 reads CASTLVPGRGQETQYF. The CDR3 nucleotides read TGTGCCAGCACCCTGGTCCCAGGGCGAGGACAAGAGACCCAGTACTTC. Complete variable domain (other parts from reference TRBV7-6 and TRBJ2-5): GAGVSQSPRYKVTKRGQDVALRCDPISGHVSLYWYRQALGQGPEFLTYFNYEAQQDKSGLPNDRFSAERPEGSISTLTIQRTEQRDSAMYRCASTLVPGRGQETQYFGPGTRLLVL.

The chain combines TRBV11-3 with TRBJ1-1; TRBD1 agrees at 8 bases. Per the germline V gene, CDR1 is SGHNT and CDR2 is YENEEA. V gave up 3 bases and J gave up 4 bases; unmatched junction bases: 10. The CDR3 contains 16 residues. For the CDR3, the DNA is TGTGCCAGCAGCTTTGGCAGGGGGCGCGAAGCCACTGAAGCTTTCTTT. Residues: CASSFGRGREATEAFF.